This is a list of T cell receptor beta chains from one sample in a study of blood T cell repertoires in COVID-19. Sequencing was performed with immunoSEQ multiplex PCR; in TCRdb, only in-frame clones are kept and a portion is missing. The sample includes approximately 170,000 clones, around 79% of them seen just once. Sequences were obtained from peripheral blood. Receptors were obtained from a woman in her fifties or sixties with acute or convalescent COVID-19. The CDR3 runs from the conserved cysteine through the conserved F or W. A D gene is named only where the DNA matches it firmly. The listing skips clone size in some rows; elsewhere it reads once, few, many or a size class.

cdr3_nt cdr3_aa clone_size d_call j_call v_call
TGTGCCACCAGCACTCTGAATCAGCCCCAGCATTTT CATSTLNQPQHF NA NA TRBJ1-5 TRBV15
TGTGCCAGCAGCCATGGACAGGTACGATACAATGAGCAGTTCTTC CASSHGQVRYNEQFF NA TRBD1 TRBJ2-1 TRBV5-8
TGTGCCAGCAGGACCGGACATGTGTCACCCCTCCACTTT CASRTGHVSPLHF few NA TRBJ1-6 TRBV6-5
TGCGCCAGCAGCCTCCCGGGAGGGATGGATGGCTACACCTTC CASSLPGGMDGYTF NA NA TRBJ1-2 TRBV4-3
TGTGCCAGCAGCTACCTAGCGGGGGGGACCACAGATACGCAGTATTTT CASSYLAGGTTDTQYF NA TRBD2 TRBJ2-3 TRBV6-4
TGTGCCAGCAATTCCCGGTTCGGAATGACTCAAGAGACCCAGTACTTC CASNSRFGMTQETQYF NA NA TRBJ2-5 TRBV21-1
TGCGCCAGCAGTCAAGGAAGAGGGGGTACTCAGCCCCAGCATTTT CASSQGRGGTQPQHF NA NA TRBJ1-5 TRBV4-3
TGTGCCACCAGCTTTCCCGGGACAGGAGTCTCTGGGGCCAACGTCCTGACTTTC CATSFPGTGVSGANVLTF NA TRBD1 TRBJ2-6 TRBV15
TGCGCCAGCAGCTTGGTTGTCAGCTCCTACGAGCAGTACTTC CASSLVVSSYEQYF NA NA TRBJ2-7 TRBV5-1
TGTGCCAGCAGGGATCCGGGAGGGATGAACACTGAAGCTTTCTTT CASRDPGGMNTEAFF once NA TRBJ1-1 TRBV28
TGTGCCTGGACGAACAGGGGGAACACTGAAGCTTTCTTT CAWTNRGNTEAFF NA TRBD1 TRBJ1-1 TRBV30
TGTGCCAGCAGTGAAGGACAGGGGTTCTATGGCTACACCTTC CASSEGQGFYGYTF NA TRBD1 TRBJ1-2 TRBV2
TGTGCCTGGAGGGAAGGGGCAGGGAGGCATACGCAGTATTTT CAWREGAGRHTQYF NA NA TRBJ2-3 TRBV30
TGCGCCAGCAGTCAATTGAACAGGGGCCAACCTGCTAACTATGGCTACACCTTC CASSQLNRGQPANYGYTF NA TRBD1 TRBJ1-2 TRBV23-1
TGTGCCAGCAGCTCCCAGGGATTCTCTGGAAACACCATATATTTT CASSSQGFSGNTIYF NA NA TRBJ1-3 TRBV11-2
TGTGCCAGCAGCTTAACCCCGGGACTAGGTCCCTACGAGCAGTACTTC CASSLTPGLGPYEQYF NA TRBD2 TRBJ2-7 TRBV7-2
TGTGCCAGCAGCCAAGTTGGGGGACAGGTGTTCTTC CASSQVGGQVFF NA TRBD1 TRBJ2-1 TRBV3-1/TRBV3-2
TGTGCCAGCAGCCCAGCGGGCCTTCAGAATTACAATGAGCAGTTCTTC CASSPAGLQNYNEQFF NA NA TRBJ2-1 TRBV9
TGTGCCAGCAGTTTCGAGCCGGGACAGGGATATGGCTACACCTTC CASSFEPGQGYGYTF many TRBD1 TRBJ1-2 TRBV6-5
TGTGCCAGCAGTTTTTTATCACCAGACACAAATTCACCCCTCCACTTT CASSFLSPDTNSPLHF once NA TRBJ1-6 TRBV28
TGTGCCAGCAGCAATAGGCTGGGACAGGGGAATAATGGTGGCGGGGAGCTGTTTTTT CASSNRLGQGNNGGGELFF NA TRBD1 TRBJ2-2 TRBV5-4
TGTGCCATCAGTGAAGTAAACGAGGCCTATGGCTACACCTTC CAISEVNEAYGYTF NA NA TRBJ1-2 TRBV10-3
TGTGCCAGCAGATTTCAGGGCTACGAGCAGTACTTC CASRFQGYEQYF NA NA TRBJ2-7 TRBV2
TGTGCCACCAGCAAACCGGGACAAGTCTACGAGCAGTACTTC CATSKPGQVYEQYF NA NA TRBJ2-7 TRBV15
TGTGCCAGCAGTCCAGTCCACAGCTCCCAAGAGACCCAGTACTTC CASSPVHSSQETQYF once NA TRBJ2-5 TRBV6-5
TGTGCCAGCAGCACCTTTAGGACTAGCTCCTACGAGCAGTACTTC CASSTFRTSSYEQYF NA TRBD2 TRBJ2-7 TRBV7-2
TGTGCCAGCAGCTTAGGGTCCGGGACAGGGAGAAAATTGGATGGCTACACCTTC CASSLGSGTGRKLDGYTF NA TRBD1 TRBJ1-2 TRBV7-9
TGTGCCAGCATATCGGGACAGAGTTTTTTT CASISGQSFF few TRBD1 TRBJ1-4 TRBV6-4
TGTGCCTGGAGTTCTGACATTAGCAATCAGCCCCAGCATTTT CAWSSDISNQPQHF once NA TRBJ1-5 TRBV30
TGTGCCAGCCGTTCAGGGTTTTATACCGTGGGTGGAAACACCATATATTTT CASRSGFYTVGGNTIYF NA NA TRBJ1-3 TRBV28
TGTGCCAGCAGTTACGCCGGTGGTAGCGGGAGCTCCCAGTTCTTC CASSYAGGSGSSQFF once TRBD2 TRBJ2-1 TRBV11-3
TGTGCCAGCAGCCTTAGACTAGCGGGGGGGGAGACCCAGTACTTC CASSLRLAGGETQYF NA TRBD2 TRBJ2-5 TRBV7-2
TGTGCCAGCCGATCGCGGGGAGGCTCTGGAAACACCATATATTTT CASRSRGGSGNTIYF NA NA TRBJ1-3 TRBV28
TGTGCCAGCGAATGGACAGGGGGCGAAGGCTACACCTTC CASEWTGGEGYTF NA TRBD1 TRBJ1-2 TRBV5-6
TGCGCCAGCAGACTAGCGGGAGGTTATAATGAGCAGTTCTTC CASRLAGGYNEQFF NA TRBD2 TRBJ2-1 TRBV5-1
TGTGCCAGCAGTTTGACACGGCATCAGCCCCAGCATTTT CASSLTRHQPQHF few NA TRBJ1-5 TRBV3-1/TRBV3-2
TGTGCCAGCAGCCGATCGGCCGGGACAGGGGGGGCCCGGACTGAAGCTTTCTTT CASSRSAGTGGARTEAFF few TRBD1 TRBJ1-1 TRBV5-4
TGTGCCAGCAGCTTAGTGGGGACAGGGGAGTTGGGCACTGAAGCTTTCTTT CASSLVGTGELGTEAFF NA TRBD1 TRBJ1-1 TRBV7-6
TGTGCCAGCAGTTCACCACAGGGGGCTGACTATGGCTACACCTTC CASSSPQGADYGYTF NA TRBD1 TRBJ1-2 TRBV28
TGTGCCACCAGTGCTTTAGGGGGAGCCGATACGCAGTATTTT CATSALGGADTQYF few NA TRBJ2-3 TRBV24-1
TGTGCTTTCAAAGTGGGCGCGGGGTACGAGCAGTACTTC CAFKVGAGYEQYF NA NA TRBJ2-7 TRBV30
TGTGCCAGCAGCTTAGAAGAGATTGGAGAGACCCAGTACTTC CASSLEEIGETQYF few NA TRBJ2-5 TRBV7-2
TGTGCCAGCAGCTCCTGGGGGGGTGAAGAGACCCAGTACTTC CASSSWGGEETQYF NA TRBD2 TRBJ2-5 TRBV11-2
TGTGCCAGCAGCTCGCGGGACAGATCCTACAATGAGCAGTTCTTC CASSSRDRSYNEQFF once NA TRBJ2-1 TRBV7-2
TGCGCCAGCAGCCAACTTTCCGGGATTTTGAATGAAAAACTGTTTTTT CASSQLSGILNEKLFF NA NA TRBJ1-4 TRBV4-1
TGTGCCAGCAGTGCACTCCCACCTAGACAGCAAGAGACCCAGTACTTC CASSALPPRQQETQYF NA NA TRBJ2-5 TRBV2
TGTGCCAGTAGACCCCCCGGGGGGGTGTTTAATTCACCCCTCCACTTT CASRPPGGVFNSPLHF NA NA TRBJ1-6 TRBV19
TGTGCCAGCAGCCCATCCCCGGGGAGGGGCGGGGAGCTGTTTTTT CASSPSPGRGGELFF NA TRBD2 TRBJ2-2 TRBV7-2
TGTGCCAGCAGTTACGCGGGGGTTCGATCACCCCTCCACTTT CASSYAGVRSPLHF NA NA TRBJ1-6 TRBV6-5
TGCGCCAGCAAGAACAGCTACAATGAGCAGTTCTTC CASKNSYNEQFF NA NA TRBJ2-1 TRBV4-1
TGTGCCAGCAGCGTAGAGGGAAGCGGGGCAGATACGCAGTATTTT CASSVEGSGADTQYF NA TRBD2 TRBJ2-3 TRBV9